This T cell receptor (beta chain) was obtained from a study of early T cells in non-severe SARS-CoV-2 infection. In the study overall: Sequencing used unsorted whole-blood bulk RNA, so chains lack pairing. Findings and caveats of the study: Reliance on VDJdb matching favored anti-spike CD8 responses; private and CD4 specificities were missed.

The CDR3 consists of 12 residues. Germline V lookup: CDR1 SQVTM, CDR2 ANQGSEA. J gave up 9 bases and V 4 bases, and 9 bases lay outside the gene matches. This clonotype occurred a few times. No antigen is known for it. Attachment of unique molecular identifiers was made to individual cDNA molecules. TCRdb re-derived calls from the 5' RACE reads in MiXCR, one entry per CDR3 protein. The sample lists over 55,000 distinct CDR3 sequences, over 7.5% occurring once. The sample consisted of whole blood. The sequence derives from an adult who was a healthcare worker with PCR-confirmed SARS-CoV-2 infection or an uninfected control (not recorded which). The rearrangement joins TRBV29-1 to TRBJ2-7; TRBD2 matches 7 bases. The CDR3 sequence is CSVGEGFVAQYF. For the CDR3, the DNA is TGCAGCGTTGGGGAGGGATTCGTGGCGCAGTACTTC.